This T cell receptor (beta chain) was obtained from a study of cytomegalovirus exposure and HLA in healthy donors. Study-wide points: Researchers counted around 160 TCR beta chains as cytomegalovirus-associated.

A remark on this clone: Its antigen is not known.

Trimming stripped 3 bases from V and 4 bases from J, with 12 bases between. The CDR3 is 14 residues long. Germline V gene data show CDR1 as LNHDA and CDR2 as SQIVND (reference sequence). The study ran its PCR with 60 Vbeta and 13 Jbeta primers. The method was immunoSEQ multiplex PCR; TCRdb's version includes in-frame clones alone and lacks a portion of them. The sample consists of about 190,000 clones, 60% to 80% of them appearing once. The chain links TRBV19 to TRBJ1-2; tentatively, D is TRBD1 (5 bases). The receptor's source is a woman under 30 in good health and CMV-seronegative. The sample consisted of PBMCs. The CDR3 reads CASSIPGKLYGYTF. The CDR3 coding sequence is TGTGCCAGTAGTATCCCAGGGAAGCTCTATGGCTACACCTTC.